Below, 14 T cell receptor beta chains from the same sample are listed, as sequenced in a study of CD8+ T cells in alopecia areata. cDNA reverse transcribed from extracted RNA served as the sequencing template. This table comes from immunoSEQ multiplex PCR, and its TCRdb copy is limited to in-frame clones, with some not included. The sample comprises roughly 100,000 clones, around 50% of which are singletons, and 8% to 10% rests with the top ten. Sequences were obtained from CD4+ T cells sorted from blood. The origin of the receptors is a human donor in good health.

The CDR3 nucleotides are TGCAGCGTTGGTCTCGACTCTTGGAAGCAGTTCTTC. This gives the protein CSVGLDSWKQFF. This rearrangement joins TRBV29-1 to TRBJ2-1, with unresolved D. The length of the CDR3 is 12 residues. V lost 4 bases, J lost 11 bases, and 15 bases lay in between. Germline CDR1 SQVTM, CDR2 ANQGSEA.

For this clone: Other DNA sequences from this sample encode an identical CDR3 as well. The gene calls are TRBV29-1 and TRBJ1-1, with D possibly matching TRBD1 (5 bases). The CDR3 is made up of 14 amino acids. CDR1 and CDR2 (germline): SQVTM, ANQGSEA. V lost 0 bases, J lost 2 bases, and 10 bases lay in between. The CDR3 coding sequence is TGCAGCGTTGAAGATCCAGGGTTAAACACTGAAGCTTTCTTT. This translates into CSVEDPGLNTEAFF.

The chain joins TRBV7-3 to TRBJ2-2; TRBD1 agrees at 7 bases. The CDR3 length is 20 residues. The V and J ends lost 4 bases and 1 base, in that order; junction bases with no gene match: 18. Germline CDR1 and CDR2: SGHTA and FQGTGA. DNA of the CDR3: TGTGCCAGCAGCTCAGCCAGAGCCCTAACACAGGGGATGAACACCGGGGAGCTGTTTTTT. Translation gives CASSSARALTQGMNTGELFF.

The genes are TRBV20-1 and TRBJ2-5; no definite D call. The CDR3 runs to 10 residues. The germline V and J ends were trimmed by 8 bases and 6 bases, with 10 bases remaining between them. CDR1 is DFQATT and CDR2 is SNEGSKA in the germline V gene (reference sequence). CDR3 sequence: CSFIRKTQYF. The CDR3 DNA reads as TGCAGTTTCATCAGGAAGACCCAGTACTTC.

Here the CDR3 reads CSATTPGDTQYF. As DNA, the CDR3 is TGCAGCGCCACCACCCCCGGGGATACGCAGTATTTT. The chain employs TRBV29-1 and TRBJ2-3; the D is unclear. The CDR3 runs to 12 residues. Germline CDR1 and CDR2: SQVTM and ANQGSEA. V was pared by 7 bases and J by 6 bases, with 14 bases between.

The V call is TRBV7-2, the J call TRBJ1-6; the D is unclear. Trimming removed 2 bases from V and 8 bases from J, with 4 bases in between. Germline V gives CDR1 SGHTA, CDR2 FQGNSA. This CDR3 has 12 amino acids. The CDR3 DNA follows: TGTGCCAGCAGCTTAACTTATTCACCCCTCCACTTT. It is translated as CASSLTYSPLHF.

V usage is TRBV7-2 and J usage is TRBJ1-6; unclear D gene. The ends were cut back, 5 bases at V and 5 bases at J, with 10 bases in the middle. Germline V lookup: CDR1 SGHTA, CDR2 FQGNSA. The CDR3 sequence is 14 residues long. The CDR3: CASSHGSNNSPLHF. The DNA for the CDR3 is TGTGCCAGCAGCCACGGGTCGAATAATTCACCCCTCCACTTT. The full variable domain, completed using reference TRBV7-2 and TRBJ1-6, is GAGVSQSPSNKVTEKGKDVELRCDPISGHTALYWYRQSLGQGLEFLIYFQGNSAPDKSGLPSDRFSAERTGGSVSTLTIQRTQQEDSAVYLCASSHGSNNSPLHFGNGTRLTVT.

J is TRBJ2-2 and V is TRBV7-3; no clear D. Trimming removed 5 bases from V and 7 bases from J, with 20 bases in between. Germline V gene data show CDR1 as SGHTA and CDR2 as FQGTGA. The CDR3 extends over 16 amino acids. CDR3 nucleotide sequence: TGTGCCAGCAGCCACAGATTGGGGTCCGGCGGCGGGGAGCTGTTTTTT. Translating gives CASSHRLGSGGGELFF.

The sample holds one count of this clone. The chain is built from TRBV7-2 and TRBJ1-1, with D maybe TRBD1 (6 bases). V dropped 5 bases and J dropped 0 bases, with 10 bases sitting between them. Germline V gene sequence: CDR1 SGHTA, CDR2 FQGNSA. The CDR3 sequence is 14 residues long. The CDR3 bases are TGTGCCAGCAGCCCGGACAGTCTGAACACTGAAGCTTTCTTT. Residues: CASSPDSLNTEAFF.

V usage is TRBV5-4 and J usage is TRBJ1-2, with TRBD1 identical over 7 bases. V gave up 5 bases and J gave up 9 bases; unmatched junction bases: 10. Germline CDR1 and CDR2: SGHNT and YYREEE (reference sequence). This CDR3 comprises 13 residues. The CDR3 loop is CASRTLTGISYTF. In DNA, the CDR3 is TGTGCCAGCAGAACACTGACAGGGATTAGCTACACCTTC. The variable domain in full, with the rest retrieved from reference TRBV5-4 and TRBJ1-2, is ETGVTQSPTHLIKTRGQQVTLRCSSQSGHNTVSWYQQALGQGPQFIFQYYREEENGRGNFPPRFSGLQFPNYSSELNVNALELDDSALYLCASRTLTGISYTFGSGTRLTVV.

The rearrangement joins TRBV12-5 to TRBJ2-1; a possible D gene is TRBD2 (6 bases). The V end lost 4 bases, the J end lost 7 bases, and 11 bases lay between the germline ends. The germline CDR1 and CDR2 sequences are LGHNT and FRNRAP. The CDR3 is 13 amino acids. In nucleotides, the CDR3 is TGTGCTAGTGGTTCAGGGACTGGGAATGAGCAGTTCTTC. It codes for CASGSGTGNEQFF. Full variable domain (remainder filled in from reference TRBV12-5 and TRBJ2-1): DARVTQTPRHKVTEMGQEVTMRCQPILGHNTVFWYRQTMMQGLELLAYFRNRAPLDDSGMPKDRFSAEMPDATLATLKIQPSEPRDSAVYFCASGSGTGNEQFFGPGTRLTVL.

This clone appeared many times. The rearrangement links TRBV2 to TRBJ2-3; TRBD2 agrees at 8 bases. J was trimmed by 7 bases and V by 3 bases; bases with no gene match: 9. This CDR3 region has 15 residues. Germline assignment: CDR1 SNHLY and CDR2 FYNNEI. The CDR3 sequence: CASSEERGTPHTQYF. The CDR3, as DNA: TGTGCCAGCAGTGAGGAGCGGGGGACTCCCCATACGCAGTATTTT.

The chain recombines TRBV7-9 with TRBJ1-6; no reliable D call. CDR1 is SEHNR and CDR2 is FQNEAQ in the germline V gene (reference sequence). This CDR3 comprises 16 residues. V was cut by 2 bases and J by 5 bases, with 13 bases left in between. The CDR3 loop reads CASSLRRPSHNSPLHF. The CDR3 bases are TGTGCCAGCAGCTTACGGCGGCCAAGCCATAATTCACCCCTCCACTTT. The full variable domain, completed using reference TRBV7-9 and TRBJ1-6, is DTGVSQNPRHKITKRGQNVTFRCDPISEHNRLYWYRQTLGQGPEFLTYFQNEAQLEKSRLLSDRFSAERPKGSFSTLEIQRTEQGDSAMYLCASSLRRPSHNSPLHFGNGTRLTVT.

The J gene is TRBJ2-5, the V gene TRBV28; D is uncertain. The V gene lost 5 bases and the J gene lost 4 bases, with 11 bases spanning the gap. CDR3 length equals 13 residues. Germline V gives CDR1 MDHEN, CDR2 SYDVKM. CDR3: CASSPPSTETQYF. CDR3 coding DNA: TGTGCCAGCAGTCCCCCCTCCACAGAGACCCAGTACTTC. The full variable domain, completed using reference TRBV28 and TRBJ2-5, is DVKVTQSSRYLVKRTGEKVFLECVQDMDHENMFWYRQDPGLGLRLIYFSYDVKMKEKGDIPEGYSVSREKKERFSLILESASTNQTSMYLCASSPPSTETQYFGPGTRLLVL.